Here is one T cell receptor (beta chain) with its context. As processed by the authors: Estimation of nucleated cell counts relied on the amplification of reference gene primers. TCRdb keeps only in-frame clones here, not all; method: immunoSEQ multiplex PCR. V, J and clone size were drawn from that table, and D and trimming were deduced from the DNA. The sample consists of about 120,000 clones, around nine tenths of them appearing once. The record originates from a study of blood T cell repertoires in COVID-19. Turning to the study itself: The United States, Italy and Spain were the sources of the acute and convalescent COVID-19 samples. In each case, the material was cDNA or gDNA derived from T cells, B-cell-depleted T cells, or PBMCs.

The CDR3 sequence is 13 residues long. Trimming cost V 5 bases and J 0 bases, with 7 bases left between them. V usage is TRBV12-3 or TRBV12-4 and J usage is TRBJ1-2; tentatively, D is TRBD1 (6 bases). The sequenced sample consisted of peripheral blood. The TCR comes from a woman aged 45-65 years with acute or convalescent COVID-19. This CDR3 is CASSPGANYGYTF. CDR3 bases: TGTGCCAGCAGTCCAGGGGCTAACTATGGCTACACCTTC.